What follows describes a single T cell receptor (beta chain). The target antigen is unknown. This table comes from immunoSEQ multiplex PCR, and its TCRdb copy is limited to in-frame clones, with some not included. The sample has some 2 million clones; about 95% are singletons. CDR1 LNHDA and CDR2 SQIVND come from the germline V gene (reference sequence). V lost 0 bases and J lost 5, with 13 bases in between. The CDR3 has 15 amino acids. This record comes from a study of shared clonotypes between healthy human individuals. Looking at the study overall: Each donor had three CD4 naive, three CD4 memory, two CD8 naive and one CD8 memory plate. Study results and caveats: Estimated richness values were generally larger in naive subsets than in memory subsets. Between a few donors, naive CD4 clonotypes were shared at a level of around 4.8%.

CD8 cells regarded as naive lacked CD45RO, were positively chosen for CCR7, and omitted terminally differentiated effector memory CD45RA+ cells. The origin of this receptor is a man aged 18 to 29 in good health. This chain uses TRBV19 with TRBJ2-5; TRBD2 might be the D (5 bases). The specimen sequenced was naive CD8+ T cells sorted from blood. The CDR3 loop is CASSIDGRAAETQYF. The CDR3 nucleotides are TGTGCCAGTAGTATAGACGGCAGAGCGGCGGAGACCCAGTACTTC.